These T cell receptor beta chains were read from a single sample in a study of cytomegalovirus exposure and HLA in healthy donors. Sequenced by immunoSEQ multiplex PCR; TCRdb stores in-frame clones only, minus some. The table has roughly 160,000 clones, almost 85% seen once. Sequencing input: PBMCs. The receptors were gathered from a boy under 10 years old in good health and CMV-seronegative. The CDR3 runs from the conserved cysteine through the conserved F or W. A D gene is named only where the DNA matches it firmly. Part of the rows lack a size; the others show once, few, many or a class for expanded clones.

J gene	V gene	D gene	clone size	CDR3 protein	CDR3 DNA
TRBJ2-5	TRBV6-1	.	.	CASSAGGSFPQETQYF	TGTGCCAGCAGTGCAGGGGGGAGTTTCCCTCAAGAGACCCAGTACTTC
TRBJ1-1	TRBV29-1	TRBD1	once	CSVLSRGQGNTEAFF	TGCAGCGTTCTAAGTAGGGGGCAGGGGAACACTGAAGCTTTCTTT
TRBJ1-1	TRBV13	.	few	CASTFTNTEAFF	TGTGCCAGCACCTTCACAAACACTGAAGCTTTCTTT
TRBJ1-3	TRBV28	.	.	CASSSGDAGNTIYF	TGTGCCAGCAGTTCCGGGGATGCTGGAAACACCATATATTTT
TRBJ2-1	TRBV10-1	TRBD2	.	CASSRLAGASYNEQFF	TGCGCCAGCAGCCGACTAGCGGGAGCCTCCTACAATGAGCAGTTCTTC
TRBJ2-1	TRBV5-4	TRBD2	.	CASSSSLAGVNEQFF	TGTGCCAGCAGCTCGTCCCTAGCGGGAGTCAATGAGCAGTTCTTC
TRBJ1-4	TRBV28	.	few	CASSYTNEKLFF	TGTGCCAGCTCCTATACTAATGAAAAACTGTTTTTT
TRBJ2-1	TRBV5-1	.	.	CASSSPTGSSYNEQFF	TGCGCCAGCAGCTCGCCGACAGGTAGCTCCTACAATGAGCAGTTCTTC
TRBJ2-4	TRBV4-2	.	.	CASSPGGRGLAKNIQYF	TGTGCCAGCAGCCCAGGGGGAAGGGGACTAGCCAAAAACATTCAGTACTTC
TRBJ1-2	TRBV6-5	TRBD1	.	CASSLTGGYGYTF	TGTGCCAGCAGTTTGACAGGGGGCTATGGCTACACCTTC